This TCR beta chain was recorded in a study of spatial heterogeneity in lung cancer. Whole-study findings and limits: Intratumoral expanded alpha and beta TCR counts were found to track tumor mutation counts.

TCRdb redid the calling of the 5' RACE reads with MiXCR, one entry per CDR3 protein. The table records 1,500 to 2,000 distinct CDR3 sequences, approximately 9% of them present only once. This clonotype was seen just once. Its target is unknown. Described time point: sample taken at primary tumor resection. Source: lung tumor tissue, taken at surgery. This TCR derives from a female donor with early-stage non-small cell lung cancer.

CDR3 in amino acids: CASSIGGPDTQYF. The CDR3 bases are TGTGCCAGTAGTATCGGAGGGCCAGATACGCAGTATTTT. The chain recombines TRBV19 with TRBJ2-3, with a tentative D call TRBD2 (6 bases). The ends were cut back, 3 bases at V and 4 bases at J, with 8 bases in the middle. There are 13 residues in the CDR3. CDR1 is LNHDA, CDR2 SQIVND, per germline (reference sequence).